This T cell receptor beta chain was observed in a study of blood T cell repertoires in COVID-19. Here immunoSEQ multiplex PCR was the method, and the copy in TCRdb shows in-frame clones only, minus some. The table has some 73,000 clones, 82% seen once. The V end lost 2 bases, the J end lost 4 bases, and 7 bases lay between the germline ends. Germline assignment: CDR1 SGHTA and CDR2 FQGNSA. The CDR3 is made up of 13 amino acids. Material for sequencing was peripheral blood. This chain uses TRBV7-2 with TRBJ2-3, with D possibly being TRBD2 (5 bases). The sequence was collected from a woman between 55 and 75 years old with acute or convalescent COVID-19. The DNA of the CDR3 is TGTGCCAGCAGCTTAAATAGCGCAGATACGCAGTATTTT. This sequence encodes CASSLNSADTQYF.